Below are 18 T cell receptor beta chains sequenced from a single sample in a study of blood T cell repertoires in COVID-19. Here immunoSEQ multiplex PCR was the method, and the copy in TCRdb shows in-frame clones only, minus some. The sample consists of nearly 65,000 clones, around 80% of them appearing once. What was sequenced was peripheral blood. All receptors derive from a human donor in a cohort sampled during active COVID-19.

CDR3: CATSSGGGQPQHF. Here the CDR3 DNA reads TGTGCCACCAGCTCCGGGGGAGGTCAGCCCCAGCATTTT. This chain uses TRBV15 with TRBJ1-5, with a weak D call TRBD1 (5 bases). The V end was cut by 5 bases, the J end by 6 bases, with 11 bases between. Germline CDR1 reads LNHNV; CDR2 reads YYDKDF (reference sequence). This CDR3 has 13 residues.

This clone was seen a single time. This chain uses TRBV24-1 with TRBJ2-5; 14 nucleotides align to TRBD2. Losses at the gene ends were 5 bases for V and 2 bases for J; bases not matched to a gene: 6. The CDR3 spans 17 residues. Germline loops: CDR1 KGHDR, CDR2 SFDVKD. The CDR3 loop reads CATSVGTSGSTQETQYF. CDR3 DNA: TGTGCCACCAGTGTTGGGACTAGCGGGAGCACGCAAGAGACCCAGTACTTC.

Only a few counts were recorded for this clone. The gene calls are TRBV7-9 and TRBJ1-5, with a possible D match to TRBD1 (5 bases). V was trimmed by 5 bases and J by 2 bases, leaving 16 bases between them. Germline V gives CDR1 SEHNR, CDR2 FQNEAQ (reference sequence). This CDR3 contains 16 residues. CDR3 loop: CASSLSQGWGNQPQHF. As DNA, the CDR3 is TGTGCCAGCAGCCTTTCTCAGGGTTGGGGCAATCAGCCCCAGCATTTT.

The CDR3 protein is CASSYSSRLPSYEQYF. The CDR3, as DNA: TGTGCCAGCAGTTACTCGAGCAGGCTACCCTCCTACGAGCAGTACTTC. The genes are TRBV6-5 and TRBJ2-7, with D unclear. Looked up from germline, CDR1 is MNHEY and CDR2 is SVGAGI. Trimming stripped 0 bases from V and 0 bases from J, with 12 bases between. The CDR3 is 16 amino acids.

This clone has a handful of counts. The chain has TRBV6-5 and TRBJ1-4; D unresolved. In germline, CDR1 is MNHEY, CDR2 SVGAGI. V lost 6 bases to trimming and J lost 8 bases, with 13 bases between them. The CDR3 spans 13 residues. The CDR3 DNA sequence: TGTGCCAGCAGCGGACTTTTGGGGGAAAAACTGTTTTTT. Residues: CASSGLLGEKLFF.

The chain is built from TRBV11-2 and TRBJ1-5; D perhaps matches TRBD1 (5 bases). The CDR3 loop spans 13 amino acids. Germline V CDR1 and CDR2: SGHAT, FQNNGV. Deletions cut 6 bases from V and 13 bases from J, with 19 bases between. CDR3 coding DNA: TGTGCCAGCAGTCAAACCGGGGGGAGGGAACAGCATTTT. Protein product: CASSQTGGREQHF.

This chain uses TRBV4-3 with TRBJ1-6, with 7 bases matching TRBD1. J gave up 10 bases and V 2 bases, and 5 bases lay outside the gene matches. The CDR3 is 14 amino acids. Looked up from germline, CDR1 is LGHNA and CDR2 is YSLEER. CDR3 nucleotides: TGCGCCAGCAGCCAAACAGGGGTGGTCTCACCCCTCCACTTT. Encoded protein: CASSQTGVVSPLHF.

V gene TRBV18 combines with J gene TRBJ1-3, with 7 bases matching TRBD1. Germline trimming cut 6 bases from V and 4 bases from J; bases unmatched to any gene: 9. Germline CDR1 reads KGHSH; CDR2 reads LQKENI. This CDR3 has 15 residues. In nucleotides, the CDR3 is TGTGCCAGCTCCCTAACAGGGGTGTCAGGAAACACCATATATTTT. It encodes CASSLTGVSGNTIYF.

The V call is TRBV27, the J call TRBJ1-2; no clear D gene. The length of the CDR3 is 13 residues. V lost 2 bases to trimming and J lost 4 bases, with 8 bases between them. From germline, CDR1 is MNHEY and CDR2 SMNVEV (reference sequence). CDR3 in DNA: TGTGCCAGCAGTTTAAGAGCATTCTATGGCTACACCTTC. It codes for CASSLRAFYGYTF.

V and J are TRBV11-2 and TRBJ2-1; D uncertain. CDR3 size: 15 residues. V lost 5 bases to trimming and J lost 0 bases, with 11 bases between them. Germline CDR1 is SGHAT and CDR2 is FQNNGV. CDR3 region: CASSAELSSYNEQFF. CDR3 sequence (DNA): TGTGCCAGCAGCGCCGAGTTGAGCTCCTACAATGAGCAGTTCTTC. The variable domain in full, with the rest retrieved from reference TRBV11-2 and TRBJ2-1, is EAGVAQSPRYKIIEKRQSVAFWCNPISGHATLYWYQQILGQGPKLLIQFQNNGVVDDSQLPKDRFSAERLKGVDSTLKIQPAKLEDSAVYLCASSAELSSYNEQFFGPGTRLTVL.

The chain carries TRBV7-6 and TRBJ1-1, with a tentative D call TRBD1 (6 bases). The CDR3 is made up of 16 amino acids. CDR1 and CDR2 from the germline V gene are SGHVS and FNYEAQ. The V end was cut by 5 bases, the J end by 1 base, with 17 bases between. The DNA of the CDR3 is TGTGCCAGCAGCCGGTATCAGGGGACCTCGAACACTGAAGCTTTCTTT. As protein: CASSRYQGTSNTEAFF.

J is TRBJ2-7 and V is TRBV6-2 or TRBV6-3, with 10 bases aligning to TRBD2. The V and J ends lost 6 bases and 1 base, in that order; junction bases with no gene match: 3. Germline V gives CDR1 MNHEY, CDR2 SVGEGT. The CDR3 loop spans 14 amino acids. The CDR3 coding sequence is TGTGCCAGCAGACCTAGCGGGAGTTCCTACGAGCAGTACTTC. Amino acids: CASRPSGSSYEQYF.

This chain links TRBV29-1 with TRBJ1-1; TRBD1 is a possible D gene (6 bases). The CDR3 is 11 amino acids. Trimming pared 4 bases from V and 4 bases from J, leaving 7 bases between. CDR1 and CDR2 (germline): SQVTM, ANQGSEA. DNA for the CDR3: TGCAGCGTTGGGGGGCCCACTGAAGCTTTCTTT. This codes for CSVGGPTEAFF. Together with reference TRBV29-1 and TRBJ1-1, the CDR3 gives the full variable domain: SAVISQKPSRDICQRGTSLTIQCQVDSQVTMMFWYRQQPGQSLTLIATANQGSEATYESGFVIDKFPISRPNLTFSTLTVSNMSPEDSSIYLCSVGGPTEAFFGQGTRLTVV.

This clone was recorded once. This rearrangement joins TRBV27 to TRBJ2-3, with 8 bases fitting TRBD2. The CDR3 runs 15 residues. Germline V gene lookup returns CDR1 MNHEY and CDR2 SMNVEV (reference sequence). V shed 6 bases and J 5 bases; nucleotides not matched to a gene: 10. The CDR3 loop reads CASSSILAAIDTQYF. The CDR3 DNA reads TGTGCCAGCAGCTCAATACTAGCGGCAATAGATACGCAGTATTTT.

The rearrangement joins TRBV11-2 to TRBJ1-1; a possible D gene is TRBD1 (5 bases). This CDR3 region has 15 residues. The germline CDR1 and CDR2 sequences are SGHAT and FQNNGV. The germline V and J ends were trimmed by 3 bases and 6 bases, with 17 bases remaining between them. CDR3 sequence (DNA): TGTGCCAGCAGCTTGGGGGTCGGGGGGTTTTCTGAAGCTTTCTTT. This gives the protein CASSLGVGGFSEAFF.

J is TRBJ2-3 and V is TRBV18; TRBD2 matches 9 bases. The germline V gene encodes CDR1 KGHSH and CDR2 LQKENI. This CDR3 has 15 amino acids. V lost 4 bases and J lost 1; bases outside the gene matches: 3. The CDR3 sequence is CASSRLAAGTDTQYF. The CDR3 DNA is TGTGCCAGCTCACGACTAGCGGCAGGCACAGATACGCAGTATTTT.

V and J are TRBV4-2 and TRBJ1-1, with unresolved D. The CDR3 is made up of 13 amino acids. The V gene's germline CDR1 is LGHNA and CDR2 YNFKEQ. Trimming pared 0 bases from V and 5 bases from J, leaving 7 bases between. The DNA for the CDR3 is TGTGCCAGCAGCCAAGATCTGGCTACTGAAGCTTTCTTT. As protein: CASSQDLATEAFF.

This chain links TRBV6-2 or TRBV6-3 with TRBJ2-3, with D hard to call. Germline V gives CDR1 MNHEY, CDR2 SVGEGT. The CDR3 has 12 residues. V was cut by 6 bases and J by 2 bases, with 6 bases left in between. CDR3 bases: TGTGCCAGCAGCCCCAACACAGATACGCAGTATTTT. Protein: CASSPNTDTQYF.